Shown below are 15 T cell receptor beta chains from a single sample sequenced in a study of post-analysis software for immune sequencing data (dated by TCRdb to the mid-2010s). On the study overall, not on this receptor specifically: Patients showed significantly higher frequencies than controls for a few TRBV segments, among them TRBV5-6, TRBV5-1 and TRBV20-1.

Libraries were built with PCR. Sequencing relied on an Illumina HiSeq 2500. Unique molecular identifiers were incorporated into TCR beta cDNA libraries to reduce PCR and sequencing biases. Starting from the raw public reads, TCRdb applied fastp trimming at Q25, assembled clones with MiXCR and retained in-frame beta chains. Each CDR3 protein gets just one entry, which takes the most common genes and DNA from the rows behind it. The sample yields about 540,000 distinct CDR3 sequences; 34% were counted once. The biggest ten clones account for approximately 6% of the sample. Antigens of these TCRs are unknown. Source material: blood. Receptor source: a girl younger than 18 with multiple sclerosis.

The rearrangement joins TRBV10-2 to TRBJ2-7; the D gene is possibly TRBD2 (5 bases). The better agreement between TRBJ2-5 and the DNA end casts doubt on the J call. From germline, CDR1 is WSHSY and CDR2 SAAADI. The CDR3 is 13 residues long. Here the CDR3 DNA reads TGCGCCAGCAGCCCTAGCCACGAAGAGACCCAGTACTTC. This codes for CASSPSHEETQYF.

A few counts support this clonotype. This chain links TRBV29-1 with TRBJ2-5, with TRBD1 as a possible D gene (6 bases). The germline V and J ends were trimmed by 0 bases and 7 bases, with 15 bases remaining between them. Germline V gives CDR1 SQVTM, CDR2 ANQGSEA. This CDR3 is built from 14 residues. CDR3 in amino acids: CSVEETGLGWTQYF. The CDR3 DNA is TGCAGCGTTGAAGAGACAGGACTCGGGTGGACCCAGTACTTC.

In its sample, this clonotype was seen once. In nucleotides, the CDR3 is TGTGCCATCAGTGAAGACAGGGCCCTACGGTACAAGCAGTACTTC. Encoded protein: CAISEDRALRYKQYF. The chain links TRBV10-3 to TRBJ2-5; 7 nucleotides agree with TRBD1. The CDR3 loop spans 15 amino acids. Germline CDR1 is ENHRY and CDR2 is SYGVKD. V gave up 3 bases and J gave up 11 bases; unmatched junction bases: 15.

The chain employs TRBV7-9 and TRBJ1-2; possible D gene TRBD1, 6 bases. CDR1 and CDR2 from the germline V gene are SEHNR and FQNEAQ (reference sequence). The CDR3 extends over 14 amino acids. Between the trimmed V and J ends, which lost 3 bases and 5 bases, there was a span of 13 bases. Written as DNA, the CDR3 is TGTGCCAGCAGCTTGACGCAGGGGATATATGGCTACACCTTC. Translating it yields CASSLTQGIYGYTF.

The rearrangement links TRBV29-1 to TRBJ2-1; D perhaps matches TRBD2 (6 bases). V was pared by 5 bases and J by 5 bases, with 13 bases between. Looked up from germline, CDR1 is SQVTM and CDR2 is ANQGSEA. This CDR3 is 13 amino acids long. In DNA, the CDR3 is TGCAGCGTTCCCAGGTGGGGGGACAATGAGCAGTTCTTC. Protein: CSVPRWGDNEQFF.

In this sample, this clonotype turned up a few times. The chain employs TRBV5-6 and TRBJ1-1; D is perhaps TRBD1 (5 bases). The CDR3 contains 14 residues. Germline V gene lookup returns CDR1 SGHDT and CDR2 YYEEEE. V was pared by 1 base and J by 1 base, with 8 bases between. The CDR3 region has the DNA TGTGCCAGCAGCTTGTTTGGGGGGAACACTGAAGCTTTCTTT. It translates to CASSLFGGNTEAFF.

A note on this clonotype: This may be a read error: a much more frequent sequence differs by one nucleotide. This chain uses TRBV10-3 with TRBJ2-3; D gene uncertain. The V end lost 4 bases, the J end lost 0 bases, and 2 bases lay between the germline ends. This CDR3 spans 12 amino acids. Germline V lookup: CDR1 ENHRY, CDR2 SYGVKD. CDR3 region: CAISASTDTQYF. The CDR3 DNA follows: TGTGCCATCAGTGCCAGCACAGATACGCAGTATTTT.

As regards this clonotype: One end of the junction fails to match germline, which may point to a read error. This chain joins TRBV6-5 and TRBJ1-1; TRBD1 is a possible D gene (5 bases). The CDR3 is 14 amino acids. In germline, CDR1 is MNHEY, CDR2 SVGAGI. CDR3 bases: TGTGTCAGCGGGAAAGGGTGGGGCGACACTGAAGCTTTCTTT. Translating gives CVSGKGWGDTEAFF.

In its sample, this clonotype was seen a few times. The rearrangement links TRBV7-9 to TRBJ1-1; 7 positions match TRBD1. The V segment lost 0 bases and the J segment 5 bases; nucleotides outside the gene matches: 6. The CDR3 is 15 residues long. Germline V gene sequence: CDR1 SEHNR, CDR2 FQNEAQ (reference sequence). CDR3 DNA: TGTGCCAGCAGCTTAGCGAGGGGACAGAATACTGAAGCTTTCTTT. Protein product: CASSLARGQNTEAFF.

The CDR3 bases are TGTGCCAGCAGTTTTCTTGGACTAGCGGGGGGGTCGGATACGCAGTATTTT. Translation: CASSFLGLAGGSDTQYF. The chain is built from TRBV27 and TRBJ2-3, with 15 bases fitting TRBD2. Unmatched junction bases numbered 7, after V lost 3 bases and J lost 6 bases. There are 17 residues in the CDR3. The germline V gene encodes CDR1 MNHEY and CDR2 SMNVEV (reference sequence).

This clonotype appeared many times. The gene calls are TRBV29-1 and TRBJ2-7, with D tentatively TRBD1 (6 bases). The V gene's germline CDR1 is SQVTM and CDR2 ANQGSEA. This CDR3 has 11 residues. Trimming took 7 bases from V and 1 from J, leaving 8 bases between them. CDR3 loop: CSAQGSYEQYF. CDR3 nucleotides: TGCAGCGCACAGGGTTCCTACGAGCAGTACTTC.

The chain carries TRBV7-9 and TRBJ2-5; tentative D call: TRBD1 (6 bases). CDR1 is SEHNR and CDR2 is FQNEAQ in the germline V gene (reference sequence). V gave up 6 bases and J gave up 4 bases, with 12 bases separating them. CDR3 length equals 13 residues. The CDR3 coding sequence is TGTGCCAGCAGTTCCTCAGGGGTAGAGACCCAGTACTTC. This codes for CASSSSGVETQYF.

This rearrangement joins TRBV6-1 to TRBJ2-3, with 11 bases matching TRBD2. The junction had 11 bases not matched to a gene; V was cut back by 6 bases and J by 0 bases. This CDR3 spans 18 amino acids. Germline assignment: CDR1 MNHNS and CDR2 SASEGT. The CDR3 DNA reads TGTGCCAGCAGACTTTCTAGCGGGGGGACTACTAGCACAGATACGCAGTATTTT. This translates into CASRLSSGGTTSTDTQYF.

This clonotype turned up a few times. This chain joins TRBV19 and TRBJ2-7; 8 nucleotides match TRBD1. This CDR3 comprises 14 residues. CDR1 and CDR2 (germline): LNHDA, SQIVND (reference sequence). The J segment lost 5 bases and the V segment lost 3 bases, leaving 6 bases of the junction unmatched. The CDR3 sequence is CASSISDRADEQYF. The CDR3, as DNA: TGTGCCAGTAGTATTTCGGACAGGGCCGACGAGCAGTACTTC.

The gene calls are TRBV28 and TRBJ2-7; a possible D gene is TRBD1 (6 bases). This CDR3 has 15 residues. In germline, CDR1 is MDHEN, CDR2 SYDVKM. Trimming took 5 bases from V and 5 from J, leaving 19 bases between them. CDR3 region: CASSPWEQGKDEQYF. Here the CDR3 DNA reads TGTGCCAGCAGTCCCTGGGAACAGGGTAAGGACGAGCAGTACTTC.